The TCR beta chain under discussion was sequenced for a study of T cell responses to AZD1222 COVID-19 vaccine. Second-dose intervals near 4 or 12 weeks were combined. Notes on this clone: Its antigen remains unknown.

Clones were read by immunoSEQ multiplex PCR, and TCRdb kept only the in-frame ones, dropping some. The sample records around 140,000 clones, roughly nine tenths being singletons. Germline V CDR1 and CDR2: LNHDA, SQIVND (reference sequence). The CDR3 covers 16 residues. V lost 6 bases, J lost 5 bases, and 22 bases lay in between. Broader study findings: Reportedly, nearly half of unique spike TCRs recognized epitopes outside B.1.351/B.1.1.7 mutations. Donors were mostly white British, more females; clonal diversity possibly underestimated.

The chain employs TRBV19 and TRBJ1-1; perhaps TRBD1 as D (6 bases). The source was peripheral blood, collected 28 days after the second AZD1222 dose. The clonotype was recovered from an adult who received the AZD1222 COVID-19 vaccine. The CDR3 DNA reads as TGTGCCAGTAGCCCTTGGACAGAAACCCCGGGTACTGAAGCTTTCTTT. Protein sequence: CASSPWTETPGTEAFF.